This entry features one T cell receptor beta chain sequence. The CDR3 totals 12 residues. Germline CDR1 is SNHLY and CDR2 is FYNNEI. V was trimmed by 4 bases and J by 8 bases, leaving 8 bases between them. The data stem from a study of blood T cell repertoires in COVID-19. Turning to the study itself: Donors in the United States, Italy and Spain gave samples during acute or convalescent COVID-19. T cells, B-cell-depleted T cells, or PBMCs supplied cDNA or gDNA.

Under the authors' procedure: Estimates of nucleated cell counts were drawn from the amplification of reference gene primers. Data came from immunoSEQ multiplex PCR; TCRdb stores just in-frame clones and leaves some out. V and J calls and clone size are given by that table; D and trimming were obtained from the DNA. The data contain about 190,000 clones, roughly 82% of them singletons. Participant ages covered roughly 18 to 89 years across 25 or so US areas. This TCR was sampled from a woman aged 55-75 years with acute COVID-19. The sample taken for sequencing was PBMCs or T cells enriched from blood (not recorded which). V and J are TRBV2 and TRBJ1-4; D gene ambiguous. The CDR3 reads CASSVPSEKLFF. As DNA, the CDR3 is TGTGCCAGCAGTGTCCCGAGCGAAAAACTGTTTTTT.